Sequencing of this T cell receptor beta chain was carried out in a study of blood T cell repertoires in COVID-19. Background on the study: From T cells, B-cell-depleted T cells, or PBMCs came the material, which was cDNA or gDNA.

Per the authors' pipeline: Reference gene primer amplification yielded estimated nucleated cell counts. Here immunoSEQ multiplex PCR was the method, and the copy in TCRdb shows in-frame clones only, minus some. V and J calls and clone size are those listed in that table; D and trimming were worked out from the DNA. The sample contains about 120,000 clones, around 87% of which appear only once. CDR1 is SGHAT, CDR2 FQNNGV, per germline. The CDR3 sequence is 16 residues long. With 5 bases clipped from V and 4 bases from J, the junction kept 5 bases outside the gene matches. The chain has TRBV11-2 and TRBJ2-1; TRBD2 matches 13 bases. Sample: peripheral blood. The TCR sequence derives from a woman aged 45-60 years with acute or convalescent COVID-19. The CDR3 spells CASSARTSGGYNEQFF. The CDR3 DNA sequence: TGTGCCAGCAGCGCACGGACTAGCGGGGGTTACAATGAGCAGTTCTTC.